These 18 T cell receptor beta chains were sequenced from one sample in a study of blood T cell repertoires in COVID-19. This table comes from immunoSEQ multiplex PCR, and its TCRdb copy is limited to in-frame clones, with some not included. The table lists roughly 390,000 clones, 80% to 90% of them singletons. The material sequenced was peripheral blood. These receptors were taken from a woman aged 30 to 39 with COVID-19, enrolled during active disease.

This chain's CDR3 is CASSSQVNTEAFF. CDR3 coding DNA: TGTGCCAGCAGTTCCCAGGTGAACACTGAAGCTTTCTTT. The chain couples TRBV12-3 or TRBV12-4 to TRBJ1-1; D is ambiguous. This CDR3 is built from 13 residues. V was shortened by 4 bases and J by 0 bases, with 6 bases between the two germline ends.

The chain is built from TRBV5-1 and TRBJ2-7; TRBD1 aligns across 8 bases. After removal of 2 bases from V and 2 bases from J, the junction contained 9 bases not matched to a gene. Germline CDR1 reads SGHRS; CDR2 reads YFSETQ. This CDR3 has 16 amino acids. The CDR3: CASSFVRDRFPYEQYF. As DNA, the CDR3 is TGCGCCAGCAGCTTCGTAAGGGACAGGTTCCCCTACGAGCAGTACTTC.

Notes on this clone: A read error may account for a junction end that differs from germline. The chain has TRBV7-7 and TRBJ2-2, with D possibly matching TRBD2 (5 bases). Germline assignment: CDR1 SSHAT and CDR2 FNYEAQ (reference sequence). This CDR3 region has 16 residues. CDR3 region: CASSLASSRNTGELFF. The CDR3 DNA sequence: TGTGCTAGCAGCTTAGCCTCTAGCCGGAACACCGGGGAGCTGTTTTTT.

This chain joins TRBV24-1 and TRBJ2-2; tentatively, D is TRBD1 (5 bases). The CDR3 consists of 15 residues. Germline V gives CDR1 KGHDR, CDR2 SFDVKD. V was pared by 7 bases and J by 0 bases, with 11 bases between. The CDR3 loop is CATRPRTTNTGELFF. CDR3 bases: TGTGCCACCAGACCTCGGACAACGAACACCGGGGAGCTGTTTTTT.

The V gene is TRBV7-3, the J gene TRBJ2-1, with TRBD2 matching 11 bases. The V and J ends lost 3 bases and 7 bases, in that order; junction bases with no gene match: 2. Germline V gene lookup returns CDR1 SGHTA and CDR2 FQGTGA. The CDR3 runs to 14 residues. CDR3 bases: TGTGCCAGCAGCTTGACTAGCGGGATGAATGAGCAGTTCTTC. Protein: CASSLTSGMNEQFF.

The chain employs TRBV28 and TRBJ2-1; tentative D call: TRBD1 (7 bases). CDR3 size: 16 residues. Germline CDR1 MDHEN, CDR2 SYDVKM. The germline V and J ends were trimmed by 5 bases and 0 bases, with 14 bases remaining between them. CDR3 nucleotides: TGTGCCAGCAGTCCACATCAGGGGGGCTCCTACAATGAGCAGTTCTTC. Translating gives CASSPHQGGSYNEQFF.

The chain carries TRBV19 and TRBJ1-4; TRBD1 matches at 10 bases. The germline CDR1 and CDR2 sequences are LNHDA and SQIVND (reference sequence). Germline trimming cut 7 bases from V and 8 bases from J; bases unmatched to any gene: 10. CDR3 size: 15 residues. The CDR3 region is CASTNLGTGVEKLFF. As DNA, the CDR3 is TGTGCCAGTACCAACCTTGGGACAGGGGTGGAAAAACTGTTTTTT.

This chain connects TRBV24-1 to TRBJ2-5; TRBD1 matches at 9 bases. The germline CDR1 and CDR2 sequences are KGHDR and SFDVKD. The J segment lost 0 bases and the V segment lost 2 bases, leaving 6 bases of the junction unmatched. This CDR3 has 17 residues. The CDR3 sequence: CATSDYRGQGNQETQYF. Written as DNA, the CDR3 is TGTGCCACCAGTGATTACCGGGGACAGGGAAACCAAGAGACCCAGTACTTC.

This clone was detected only a few times. The CDR3 nucleotides are TGCGCCAGCAGCCAAGGCGACAGGGTGGGTGAGCCCCAGCATTTT. Translating it yields CASSQGDRVGEPQHF. The V and J genes are TRBV4-1 and TRBJ1-5; 7 bases are shared with TRBD1. The CDR3 has 15 residues. The ends lost 1 base at V and 8 bases at J; junction bases unmatched: 8. Germline CDR1 and CDR2: MGHRA and YSYEKL.

In the case of this clone: Additional DNA sequences in this sample encode the identical CDR3. The V and J genes are TRBV29-1 and TRBJ1-1; a weak D match, TRBD1 (6 bases). Germline values: CDR1 SQVTM, CDR2 ANQGSEA. V lost 3 bases, J lost 0 bases, and 8 bases lay in between. The CDR3 spans 13 residues. The CDR3 sequence: CSVDRGMNTEAFF. The DNA for the CDR3 is TGCAGCGTTGACAGGGGCATGAACACTGAAGCTTTCTTT.

This chain uses TRBV6-6 with TRBJ1-5, with D unclear. The V and J ends lost 7 bases and 11 bases respectively, with 15 bases between them. Germline lookup yields CDR1 MNHNY and CDR2 SVGAGI (reference sequence). CDR3 length: 12 amino acids. The CDR3 protein is CASTNSDGTQHF. CDR3 coding DNA: TGTGCCAGCACTAACTCTGACGGGACCCAGCATTTT.

The chain links TRBV28 to TRBJ2-7; maybe TRBD1 (6 bases). V dropped 2 bases and J dropped 4 bases, with 9 bases sitting between them. This CDR3 spans 13 amino acids. Germline-derived CDR1 and CDR2 are MDHEN and SYDVKM. The CDR3 loop is CASSLTGIYEQYF. CDR3 DNA sequence: TGTGCCAGCAGTTTAACAGGGATTTACGAGCAGTACTTC.

The chain is built from TRBV6-5 and TRBJ2-7; D may be TRBD1 (6 bases). Germline CDR1 and CDR2: MNHEY and SVGAGI. Trimming left V 5 bases short and J 3 bases short, with 17 bases between. The CDR3 covers 15 residues. The CDR3 sequence: CASSTGHQRLYEQYF. The CDR3, as DNA: TGTGCCAGCAGTACGGGACACCAGCGGCTCTACGAGCAGTACTTC.

This chain joins TRBV2 and TRBJ1-5; 9 bases line up with TRBD1. CDR1 is SNHLY and CDR2 is FYNNEI in the germline V gene. With 7 bases clipped from V and 1 base from J, the junction kept 2 bases outside the gene matches. This CDR3 contains 14 residues. This CDR3 reads CASNTGGSNQPQHF. CDR3 coding DNA: TGTGCCAGCAATACAGGGGGCAGCAATCAGCCCCAGCATTTT.

In its sample, this clone was seen once. The chain has TRBV19 and TRBJ1-1, with D possibly being TRBD1 (5 bases). The CDR3 covers 16 residues. V was trimmed by 1 base and J by 0 bases, leaving 12 bases between them. Germline CDR1 is LNHDA and CDR2 is SQIVND (reference sequence). CDR3 nucleotide sequence: TGTGCCAGTAGTATAGTTGGGGCGGGGATGAACACTGAAGCTTTCTTT. Encoded protein: CASSIVGAGMNTEAFF.

The chain is built from TRBV11-3 and TRBJ2-3, with D perhaps matching TRBD2 (5 bases). V was pared by 0 bases and J by 4 bases, with 14 bases between. Germline V lookup: CDR1 SGHNT, CDR2 YENEEA. This CDR3 is built from 16 residues. The CDR3 region is CASSLESAVGADTQYF. DNA for the CDR3: TGTGCCAGCAGCTTAGAGTCGGCGGTCGGGGCAGATACGCAGTATTTT.

The CDR3 DNA reads as TGTGCCAGCAGCCACTTAAATTCACCCCTCCACTTT. It encodes CASSHLNSPLHF. The chain couples TRBV3-1 (or the pseudogene TRBV3-2) to TRBJ1-6; D unclear. The length of the CDR3 is 12 residues. Deletions cut 3 bases from V and 7 bases from J, with 4 bases between. Germline lookup yields CDR1 LGHDT and CDR2 YNNKEL (reference sequence).

The V and J genes are TRBV6-5 and TRBJ1-2; 9 bases fit TRBD1. The J segment lost 2 bases and the V segment lost 8 bases, leaving 0 bases of the junction unmatched. This CDR3 spans 12 amino acids. The germline V gene encodes CDR1 MNHEY and CDR2 SVGAGI. CDR3 DNA: TGTGCCAGCGGGACAGGGAACTATGGCTACACCTTC. Residues: CASGTGNYGYTF.